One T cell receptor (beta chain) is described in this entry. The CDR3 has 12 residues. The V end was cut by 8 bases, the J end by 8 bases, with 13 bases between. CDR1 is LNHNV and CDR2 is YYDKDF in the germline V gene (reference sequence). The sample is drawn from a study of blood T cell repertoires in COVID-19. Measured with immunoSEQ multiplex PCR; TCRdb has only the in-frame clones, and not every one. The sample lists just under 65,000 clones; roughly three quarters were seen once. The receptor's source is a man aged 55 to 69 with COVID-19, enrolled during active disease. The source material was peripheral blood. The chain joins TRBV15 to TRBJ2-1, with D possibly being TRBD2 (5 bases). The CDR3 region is CATGLFSDEQFF. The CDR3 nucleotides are TGTGCCACCGGACTCTTCTCCGATGAGCAGTTCTTC.